The next 3 T cell receptor beta chains were all read from a single sample in a study of T cell responses to AZD1222 COVID-19 vaccine. Clones were read by immunoSEQ multiplex PCR, and TCRdb kept only the in-frame ones, dropping some. This table holds approximately 130,000 clones, approximately 93% found once. Sequences were derived from peripheral blood, sampled on day 0 of AZD1222 vaccination. All receptors derive from an adult in good health.

This clone came up once. Written as DNA, the CDR3 is TGTGCCAGCAGCTCATGGACAGGGGAGAATTCACCCCTCCACTTT. This sequence encodes CASSSWTGENSPLHF. The V and J genes are TRBV6-5 and TRBJ1-6; TRBD1 matches 9 bases. In germline, CDR1 is MNHEY, CDR2 SVGAGI. The CDR3 is 15 residues long. V was clipped by 6 bases and J by 7 bases; unmatched bases: 7.

The chain uses TRBV4-2 and TRBJ1-1; no definite D call. The CDR3 covers 15 residues. Between the trimmed V and J ends, which lost 4 bases and 3 bases, there was a span of 15 bases. The germline gives CDR1 LGHNA, CDR2 YNFKEQ. CDR3 loop: CASSRLVRTYTEAFF. CDR3 DNA: TGTGCCAGCAGCCGCCTGGTACGGACTTACACTGAAGCTTTCTTT.

V is TRBV3-1 (or the pseudogene TRBV3-2) and J is TRBJ2-7; no definite D call. There are 13 residues in the CDR3. Looked up from germline, CDR1 is LGHDT and CDR2 is YNNKEL (reference sequence). The germline V and J ends were trimmed by 5 bases and 0 bases, with 8 bases remaining between them. CDR3 amino acids: CASSRRASYEQYF. The CDR3 DNA reads as TGTGCCAGCAGCAGAAGGGCCTCCTACGAGCAGTACTTC.